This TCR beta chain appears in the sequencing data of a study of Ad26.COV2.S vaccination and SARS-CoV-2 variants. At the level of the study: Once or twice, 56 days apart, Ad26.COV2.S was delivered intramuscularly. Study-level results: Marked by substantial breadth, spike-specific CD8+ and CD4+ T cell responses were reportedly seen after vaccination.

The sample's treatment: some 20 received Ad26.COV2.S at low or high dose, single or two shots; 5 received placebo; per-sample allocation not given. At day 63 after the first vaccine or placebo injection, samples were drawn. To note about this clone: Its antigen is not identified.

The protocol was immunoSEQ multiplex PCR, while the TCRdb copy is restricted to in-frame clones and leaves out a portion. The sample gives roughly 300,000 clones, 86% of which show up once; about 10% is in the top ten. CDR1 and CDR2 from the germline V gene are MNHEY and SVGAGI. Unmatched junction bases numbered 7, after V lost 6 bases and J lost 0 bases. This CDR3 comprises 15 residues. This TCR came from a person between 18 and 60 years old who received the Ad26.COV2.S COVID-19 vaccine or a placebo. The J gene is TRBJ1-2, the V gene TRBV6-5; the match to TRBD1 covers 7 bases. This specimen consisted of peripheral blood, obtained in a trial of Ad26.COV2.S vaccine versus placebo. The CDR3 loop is CASRTRTGSNYGYTF. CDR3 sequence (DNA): TGTGCCAGCAGAACAAGGACAGGCTCTAACTATGGCTACACCTTC.